This entry describes one T cell receptor (beta chain). This clonotype was seen at least ten times. No much larger clone exists at a distance of one base, and base qualities are not known. This specimen comes from a study of T cells after yellow fever vaccination (dated by TCRdb to the late 2010s). Turning to the overall study: Staining for CD3, CD45RA, CCR7 and CD95 was used to sort memory subsets (EM, EMRA, CM and Tscm) on a BD FACS Aria III. To follow T-cell clones before and after primary and booster YFV17D yellow fever vaccination, bulk TCR alpha and beta repertoires were sequenced over time. Libraries from fractions with low cell numbers were prepared with the SMART-Seq v4 Ultra Low Input RNA kit. Bulk PBMC replicates and cell subsets were isolated from blood drawn at multiple timepoints before and after both primary and secondary immunization. Memory subsets were sorted on days 0, 15 and 45 and at 18 months after primary vaccination, and on days 0, 15 and 45 after the 30-year booster. Two healthy male donors, one aged 18 to 30 and one aged 30 to 40 years, made up the cohort. What the research found in general, with its limitations: Because the study included only a couple of donors, the extent to which the findings can be generalized is limited. In the sorted memory subsets on day 0, nearly all vaccine-responding clonotypes were below the level of detection. A small share of clonotypes was detected in both CD4 and CD8 compartments, with the overlap likely arising from convergent recombination. Compared with the primary T-cell response, the secondary T-cell response was weaker but faster, peaking on day 5 rather than day 15. Because abundant contaminating clonotypes from the bulk population could be contained in FACS-sorted repertoires, computational filtering was required. Most clones expanded after primary vaccination were re-detected after the booster (almost 98% of CD4 and roughly 87% of CD8), suggesting broad memory maintenance.

TCR cDNA was made using 5'RACE template switching, a step that added a universal primer site and unique molecular identifiers. Priming for cDNA synthesis came from both the TCR alpha and TCR beta constant segments. Libraries were amplified in two PCR steps, with sample barcodes and sequencing adapters added in the second step. Sequencing of the libraries was done on either Illumina HiSeq 2500 (2x100 bp) or NovaSeq (2x150 bp). The paper's data handling went like this. Demultiplexing of reads and collapsing into UMI consensus sequences were performed with MIGEC, and V(D)J alignment was carried out with MiXCR. Clonotypes responding to the vaccine were identified with edgeR on replicate PBMC samples, with the criteria of FDR below 0.01 and a log2 fold change above 5 up to day 15. Each bulk clonotype received a CD4 or CD8 identity based on whether the sequenced CD4 or CD8 repertoire contained that clonotype at higher abundance. To estimate the distribution of each clone across memory phenotypes, clonotype frequencies in memory subsets were weighted by FACS-sorted cell numbers. The raw public reads went through TCRdb reprocessing: fastp at Q25, MiXCR clone calling, in-frame beta chains kept. Duplicate CDR3 protein sequences are folded into a single record with the most common DNA and genes. These V and J calls rely on TCRdb rather than the paper's analysis. The sample data list about 22,000 distinct CDR3 sequences, and around 5.2% of these were observed just once. 20% of the sample is held by the ten biggest clonotypes.

Per the publication, the treatment or condition label means: live attenuated yellow fever vaccine strain. A standard Ficoll-Paque protocol was used to isolate PBMCs from peripheral blood. RNA from sorted memory subsets was extracted with the RNeasy Micro Kit. CDR1 and CDR2 (SGHTA, FQGNSA) derive from the germline V gene. From the cysteine up to the phenylalanine, the CDR3 has a length of 15 residues. Kept here is only the CDR3 DNA, which spans 45 bases and is read in frame from base 1. Trimming removed 5 bases from V and 8 bases from J, leaving 18 bases between the germline ends. This clonotype originated in a man aged 18 to 35 who received the YFV17D yellow fever vaccine. The starting material was PBMCs, either bulk or a sorted T-cell subset (CD4+, CD8+, memory, or dextramer-sorted; not recorded which), obtained about 41 days after the first yellow fever vaccination. The chain links TRBV7-2 with TRBJ1-4; matching of 5 bases hints at TRBD1 as the D gene. The DNA sequence reads TGTGCCAGCAGCCCCTCACAGGCTCGGGGGGAAAAACTGTTTTTT. Its protein reads: CASSPSQARGEKLFF.